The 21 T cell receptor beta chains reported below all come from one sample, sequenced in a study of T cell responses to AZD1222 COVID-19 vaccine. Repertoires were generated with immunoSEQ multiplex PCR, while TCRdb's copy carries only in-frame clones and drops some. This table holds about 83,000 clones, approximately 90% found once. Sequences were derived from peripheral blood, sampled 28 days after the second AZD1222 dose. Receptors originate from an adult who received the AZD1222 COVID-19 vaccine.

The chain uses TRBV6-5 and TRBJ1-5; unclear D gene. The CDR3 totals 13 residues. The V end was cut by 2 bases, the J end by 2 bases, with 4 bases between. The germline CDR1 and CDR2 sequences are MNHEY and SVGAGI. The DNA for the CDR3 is TGTGCCAGCAGTTACGGGGGCAATCAGCCCCAGCATTTT. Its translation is CASSYGGNQPQHF.

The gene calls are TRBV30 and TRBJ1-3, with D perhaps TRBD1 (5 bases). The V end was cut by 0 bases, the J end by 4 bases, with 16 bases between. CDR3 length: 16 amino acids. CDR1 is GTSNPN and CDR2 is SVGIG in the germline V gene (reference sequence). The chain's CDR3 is CAWSVWLGAAGNTIYF. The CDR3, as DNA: TGTGCCTGGAGTGTATGGTTAGGGGCTGCGGGAAACACCATATATTTT.

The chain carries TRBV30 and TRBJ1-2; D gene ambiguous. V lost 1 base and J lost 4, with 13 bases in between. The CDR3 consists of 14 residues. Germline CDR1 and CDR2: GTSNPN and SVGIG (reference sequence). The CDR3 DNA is TGTGCCTGGAGTGGCCCAATACAGATCTATGGCTACACCTTC. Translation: CAWSGPIQIYGYTF.

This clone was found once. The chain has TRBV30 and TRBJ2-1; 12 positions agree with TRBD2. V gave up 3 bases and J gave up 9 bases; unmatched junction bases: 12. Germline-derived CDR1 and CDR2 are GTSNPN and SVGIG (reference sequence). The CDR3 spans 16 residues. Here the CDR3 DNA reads TGTGCCTGGAGCGAAGGGGCGACTAGCGGGAGAGGTGAGCAGTTCTTC. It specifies CAWSEGATSGRGEQFF.

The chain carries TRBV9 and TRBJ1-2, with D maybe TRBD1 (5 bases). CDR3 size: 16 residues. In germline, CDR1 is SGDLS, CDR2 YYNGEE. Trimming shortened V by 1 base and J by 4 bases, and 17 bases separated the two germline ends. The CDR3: CASSVRASAGPYGYTF. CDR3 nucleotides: TGTGCCAGCAGCGTAAGAGCATCTGCAGGGCCCTATGGCTACACCTTC.

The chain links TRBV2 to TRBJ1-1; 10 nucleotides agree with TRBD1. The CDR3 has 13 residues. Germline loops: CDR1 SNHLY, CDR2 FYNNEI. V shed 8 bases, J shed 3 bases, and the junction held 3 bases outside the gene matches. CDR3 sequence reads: CASQTGGYTEAFF. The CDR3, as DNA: TGTGCCAGCCAGACAGGGGGCTACACTGAAGCTTTCTTT.

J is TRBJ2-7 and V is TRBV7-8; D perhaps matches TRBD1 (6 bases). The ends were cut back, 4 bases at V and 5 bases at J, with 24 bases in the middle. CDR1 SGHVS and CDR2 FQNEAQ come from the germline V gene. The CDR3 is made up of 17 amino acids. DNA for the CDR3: TGTGCCAGCAGCTCTAGCCAAACGCTGGGGGCCGGGCACGAGCAGTACTTC. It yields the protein CASSSSQTLGAGHEQYF. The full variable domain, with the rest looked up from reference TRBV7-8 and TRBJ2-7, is GAGVSQSPRYKVAKRGQDVALRCDPISGHVSLFWYQQALGQGPEFLTYFQNEAQLDKSGLPSDRFFAERPEGSVSTLKIQRTQQEDSAVYLCASSSSQTLGAGHEQYFGPGTRLTVT.

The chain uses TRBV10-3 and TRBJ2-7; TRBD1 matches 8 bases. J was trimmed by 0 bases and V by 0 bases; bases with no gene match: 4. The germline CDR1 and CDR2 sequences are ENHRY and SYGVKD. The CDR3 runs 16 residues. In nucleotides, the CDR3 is TGTGCCATCAGTGAGTCAATCGGACAGGGCTCCTACGAGCAGTACTTC. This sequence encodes CAISESIGQGSYEQYF.

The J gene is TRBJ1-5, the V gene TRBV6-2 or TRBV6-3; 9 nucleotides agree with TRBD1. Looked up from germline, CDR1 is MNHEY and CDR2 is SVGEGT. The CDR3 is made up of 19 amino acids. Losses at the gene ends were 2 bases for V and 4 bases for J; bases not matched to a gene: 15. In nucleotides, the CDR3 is TGTGCCAGCAGTTACGGTATCCGCGACAGGGGGTTGGGGAATCAGCCCCAGCATTTT. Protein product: CASSYGIRDRGLGNQPQHF.

The CDR3 reads CASSVNWKGEAFF. For the CDR3, the DNA is TGTGCCAGCAGCGTAAATTGGAAGGGCGAAGCTTTCTTT. The chain has TRBV9 and TRBJ1-1; no clear D. The length of the CDR3 is 13 residues. The V gene's germline CDR1 is SGDLS and CDR2 YYNGEE. V was trimmed by 1 base and J by 8 bases, leaving 12 bases between them.

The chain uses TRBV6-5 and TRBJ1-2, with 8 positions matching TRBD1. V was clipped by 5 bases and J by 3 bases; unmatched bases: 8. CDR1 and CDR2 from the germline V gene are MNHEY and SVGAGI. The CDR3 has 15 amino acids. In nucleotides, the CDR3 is TGTGCCAGCAGTCCTCGGACAGGGAACCACTATGGCTACACCTTC. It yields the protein CASSPRTGNHYGYTF.

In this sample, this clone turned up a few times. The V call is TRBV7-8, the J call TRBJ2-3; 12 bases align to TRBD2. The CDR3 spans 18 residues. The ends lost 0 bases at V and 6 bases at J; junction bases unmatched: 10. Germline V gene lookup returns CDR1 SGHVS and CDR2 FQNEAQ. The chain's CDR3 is CASSLARVLAGGSDTQYF. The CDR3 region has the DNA TGTGCCAGCAGCTTAGCGCGGGTTCTAGCGGGAGGGTCGGATACGCAGTATTTT.

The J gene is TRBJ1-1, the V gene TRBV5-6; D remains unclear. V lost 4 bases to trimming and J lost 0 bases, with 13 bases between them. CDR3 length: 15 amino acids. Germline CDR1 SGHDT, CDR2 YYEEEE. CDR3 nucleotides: TGTGCCAGCAGCAGCCCGAAGGACCTGAACACTGAAGCTTTCTTT. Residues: CASSSPKDLNTEAFF. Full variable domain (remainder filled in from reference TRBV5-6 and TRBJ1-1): DAGVTQSPTHLIKTRGQQVTLRCSPKSGHDTVSWYQQALGQGPQFIFQYYEEEERQRGNFPDRFSGHQFPNYSSELNVNALLLGDSALYLCASSSPKDLNTEAFFGQGTRLTVV.

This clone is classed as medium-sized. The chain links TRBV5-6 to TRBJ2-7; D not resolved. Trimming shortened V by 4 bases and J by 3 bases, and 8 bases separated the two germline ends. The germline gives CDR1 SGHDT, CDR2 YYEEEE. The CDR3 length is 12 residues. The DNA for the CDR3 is TGTGCCAGCAGCCCACAAAACTACGAGCAGTACTTC. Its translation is CASSPQNYEQYF.

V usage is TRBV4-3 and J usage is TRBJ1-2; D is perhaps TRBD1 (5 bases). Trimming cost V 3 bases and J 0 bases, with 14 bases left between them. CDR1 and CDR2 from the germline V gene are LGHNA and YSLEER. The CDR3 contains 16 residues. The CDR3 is CASSHGTADTNYGYTF. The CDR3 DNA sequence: TGCGCCAGCAGCCACGGGACCGCCGATACTAACTATGGCTACACCTTC.

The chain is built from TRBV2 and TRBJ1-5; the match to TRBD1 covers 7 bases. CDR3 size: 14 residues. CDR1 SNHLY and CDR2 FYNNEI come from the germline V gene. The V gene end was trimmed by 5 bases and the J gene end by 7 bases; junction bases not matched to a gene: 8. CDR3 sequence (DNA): TGTGCCAGCAGTAAGGAGTCAGGGGGGCAGCCCCAGCATTTT. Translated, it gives CASSKESGGQPQHF.

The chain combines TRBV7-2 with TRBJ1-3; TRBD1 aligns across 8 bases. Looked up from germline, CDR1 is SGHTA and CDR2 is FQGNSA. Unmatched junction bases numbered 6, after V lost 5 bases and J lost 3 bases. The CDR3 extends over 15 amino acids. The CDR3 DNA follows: TGTGCCAGCAGCAGCGGACAGGGCTTTGGAAACACCATATATTTT. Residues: CASSSGQGFGNTIYF.

CDR3 DNA sequence: TGTGCCAGCAGTTTTGGGGGGTTGGGGACAGGGCACACCGGGGAGCTGTTTTTT. It yields the protein CASSFGGLGTGHTGELFF. The genes are TRBV27 and TRBJ2-2; 9 bases agree with TRBD1. Looked up from germline, CDR1 is MNHEY and CDR2 is SMNVEV (reference sequence). The CDR3 loop spans 18 amino acids. V dropped 3 bases and J dropped 3; count of bases not matched to a gene: 11.

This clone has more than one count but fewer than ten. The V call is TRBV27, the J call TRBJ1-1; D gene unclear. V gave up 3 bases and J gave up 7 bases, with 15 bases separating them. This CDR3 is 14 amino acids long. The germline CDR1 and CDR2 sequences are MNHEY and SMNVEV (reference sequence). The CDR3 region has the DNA TGTGCCAGCAGTTTCACCCCAAGCGGGGTTGAAGCTTTCTTT. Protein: CASSFTPSGVEAFF.

The chain's CDR3 is CASTQEGQGYGYTF. CDR3 coding DNA: TGTGCCAGCACCCAGGAGGGACAGGGTTATGGCTACACCTTC. The gene calls are TRBV2 and TRBJ1-2; 9 positions match TRBD1. The germline V gene has CDR1 SNHLY and CDR2 FYNNEI. CDR3 size: 14 residues. V lost 7 bases to trimming and J lost 5 bases; unmatched junction nucleotides: 8.

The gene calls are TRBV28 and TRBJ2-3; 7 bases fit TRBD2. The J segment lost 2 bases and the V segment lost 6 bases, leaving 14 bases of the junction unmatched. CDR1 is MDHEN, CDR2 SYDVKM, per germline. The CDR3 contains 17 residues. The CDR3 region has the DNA TGTGCCAGCAGCTATTCCATGGGACTACAACTCACAGATACGCAGTATTTT. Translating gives CASSYSMGLQLTDTQYF.